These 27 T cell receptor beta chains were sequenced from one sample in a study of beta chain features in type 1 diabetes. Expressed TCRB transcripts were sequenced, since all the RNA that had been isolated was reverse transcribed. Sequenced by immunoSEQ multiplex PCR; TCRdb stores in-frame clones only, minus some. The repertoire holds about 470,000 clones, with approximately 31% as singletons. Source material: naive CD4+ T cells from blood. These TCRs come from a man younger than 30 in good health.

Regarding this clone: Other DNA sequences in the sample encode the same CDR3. DNA of the CDR3: TGTGCCAGCAGCTCGGGACTAGCGGGCGCCTACGAGCAGTACTTC. It translates to CASSSGLAGAYEQYF. The chain couples TRBV5-4 to TRBJ2-7; TRBD2 matches at 12 bases. The CDR3 runs 15 residues. The germline CDR1 and CDR2 sequences are SGHNT and YYREEE (reference sequence). The V gene end was trimmed by 3 bases and the J gene end by 2 bases; junction bases not matched to a gene: 3.

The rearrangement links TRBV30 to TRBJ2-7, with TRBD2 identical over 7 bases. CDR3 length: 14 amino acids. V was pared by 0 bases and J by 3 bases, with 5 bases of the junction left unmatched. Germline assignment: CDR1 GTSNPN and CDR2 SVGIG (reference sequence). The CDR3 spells CAWSVRAGLYEQYF. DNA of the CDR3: TGTGCCTGGAGTGTACGAGCGGGACTCTACGAGCAGTACTTC.

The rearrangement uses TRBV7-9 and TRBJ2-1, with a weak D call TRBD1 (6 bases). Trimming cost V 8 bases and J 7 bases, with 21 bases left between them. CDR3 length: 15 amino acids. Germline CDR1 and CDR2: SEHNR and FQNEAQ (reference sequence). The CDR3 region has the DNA TGTGCCAGCGCGTCCGGACAGTTCCTCGGGAATGAGCAGTTCTTC. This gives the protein CASASGQFLGNEQFF. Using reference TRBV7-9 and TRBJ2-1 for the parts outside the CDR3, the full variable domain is DTGVSQNPRHKITKRGQNVTFRCDPISEHNRLYWYRQTLGQGPEFLTYFQNEAQLEKSRLLSDRFSAERPKGSFSTLEIQRTEQGDSAMYLCASASGQFLGNEQFFGPGTRLTVL.

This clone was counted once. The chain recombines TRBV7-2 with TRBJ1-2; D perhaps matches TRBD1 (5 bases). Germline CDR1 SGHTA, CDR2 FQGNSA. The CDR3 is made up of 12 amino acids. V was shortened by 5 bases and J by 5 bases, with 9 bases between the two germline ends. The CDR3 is CASSVQGYGYTF. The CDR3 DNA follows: TGTGCCAGCAGCGTTCAGGGATATGGCTACACCTTC.

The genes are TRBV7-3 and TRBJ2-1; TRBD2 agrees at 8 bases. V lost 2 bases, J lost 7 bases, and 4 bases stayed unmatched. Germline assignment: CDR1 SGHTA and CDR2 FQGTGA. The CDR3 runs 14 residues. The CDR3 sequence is CASSLREGRNEQFF. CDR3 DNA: TGTGCCAGCAGCTTACGGGAGGGGCGGAATGAGCAGTTCTTC.

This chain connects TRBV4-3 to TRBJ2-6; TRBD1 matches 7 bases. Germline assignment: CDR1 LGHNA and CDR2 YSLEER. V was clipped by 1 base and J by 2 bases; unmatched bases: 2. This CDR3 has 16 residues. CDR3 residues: CASSQGQGTGANVLTF. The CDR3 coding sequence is TGCGCCAGCAGCCAAGGACAGGGAACTGGGGCCAACGTCCTGACTTTC.

CDR3 in DNA: TGTGCCAGCAGTCTCGTCCAATACGAGCAGTACTTC. Protein sequence: CASSLVQYEQYF. V usage is TRBV28 and J usage is TRBJ2-7; no clear D. V lost 5 bases and J lost 4, with 9 bases in between. The CDR3 covers 12 residues. Germline CDR1 and CDR2: MDHEN and SYDVKM.

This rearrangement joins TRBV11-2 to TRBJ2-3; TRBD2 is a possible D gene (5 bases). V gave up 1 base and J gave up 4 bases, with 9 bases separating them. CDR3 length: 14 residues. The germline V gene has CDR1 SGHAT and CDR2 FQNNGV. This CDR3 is CASSLALASDTQYF. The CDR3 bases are TGTGCCAGCAGCTTAGCCCTAGCATCAGATACGCAGTATTTT.

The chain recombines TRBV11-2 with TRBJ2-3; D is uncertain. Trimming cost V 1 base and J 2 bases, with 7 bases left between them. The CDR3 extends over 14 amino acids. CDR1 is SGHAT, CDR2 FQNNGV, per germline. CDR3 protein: CASSLVLLTDTQYF. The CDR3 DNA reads TGTGCCAGCAGCTTAGTTCTACTCACAGATACGCAGTATTTT.

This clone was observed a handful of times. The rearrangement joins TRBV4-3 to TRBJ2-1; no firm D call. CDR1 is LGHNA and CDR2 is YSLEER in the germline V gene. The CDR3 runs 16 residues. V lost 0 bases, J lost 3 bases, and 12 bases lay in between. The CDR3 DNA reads TGCGCCAGCAGCCAAGAGCTGGGGATGGGCTACAATGAGCAGTTCTTC. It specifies CASSQELGMGYNEQFF.

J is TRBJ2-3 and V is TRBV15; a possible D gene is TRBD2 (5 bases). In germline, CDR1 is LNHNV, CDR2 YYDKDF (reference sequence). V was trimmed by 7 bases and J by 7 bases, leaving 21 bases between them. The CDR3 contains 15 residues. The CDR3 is CATTLAPLGGNTQYF. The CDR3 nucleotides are TGTGCCACCACACTTGCCCCCCTTGGAGGAAATACGCAGTATTTT. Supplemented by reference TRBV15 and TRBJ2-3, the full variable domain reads DAMVIQNPRYQVTQFGKPVTLSCSQTLNHNVMYWYQQKSSQAPKLLFHYYDKDFNNEADTPDNFQSRRPNTSFCFLDIRSPGLGDTAMYLCATTLAPLGGNTQYFGPGTRLTVL.

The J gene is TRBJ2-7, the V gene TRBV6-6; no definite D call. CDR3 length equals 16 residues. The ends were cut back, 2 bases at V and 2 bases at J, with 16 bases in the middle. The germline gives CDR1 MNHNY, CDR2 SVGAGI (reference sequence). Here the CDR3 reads CASSYGVAIGPYEQYF. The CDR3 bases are TGTGCCAGCAGTTACGGGGTGGCCATAGGCCCCTACGAGCAGTACTTC.

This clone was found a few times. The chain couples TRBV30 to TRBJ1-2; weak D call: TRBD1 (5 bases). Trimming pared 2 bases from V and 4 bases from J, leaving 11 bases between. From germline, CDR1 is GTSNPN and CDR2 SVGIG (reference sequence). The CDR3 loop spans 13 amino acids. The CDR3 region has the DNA TGTGCCTGGAGTTGGGGACTCCTCTATGGCTACACCTTC. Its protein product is CAWSWGLLYGYTF.

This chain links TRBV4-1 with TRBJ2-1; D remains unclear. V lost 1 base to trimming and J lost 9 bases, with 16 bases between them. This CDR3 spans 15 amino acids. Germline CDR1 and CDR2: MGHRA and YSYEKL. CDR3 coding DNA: TGCGCCAGCAGCCAAGGAACCGCAAGGAAGGGTGAGCAGTTCTTC. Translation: CASSQGTARKGEQFF.

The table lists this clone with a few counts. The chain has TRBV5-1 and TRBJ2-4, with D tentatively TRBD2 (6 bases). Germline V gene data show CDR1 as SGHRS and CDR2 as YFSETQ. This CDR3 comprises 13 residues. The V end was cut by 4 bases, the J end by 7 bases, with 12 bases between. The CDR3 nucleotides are TGCGCCAGCAGCCCGGGAGAAGGGAACATTCAGTACTTC. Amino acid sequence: CASSPGEGNIQYF.

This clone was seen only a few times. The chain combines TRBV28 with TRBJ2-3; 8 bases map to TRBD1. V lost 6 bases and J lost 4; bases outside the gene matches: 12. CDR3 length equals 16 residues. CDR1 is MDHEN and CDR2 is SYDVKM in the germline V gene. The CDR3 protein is CASSSGQGGMADTQYF. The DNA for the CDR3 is TGTGCCAGCAGCTCAGGACAGGGCGGGATGGCAGATACGCAGTATTTT.

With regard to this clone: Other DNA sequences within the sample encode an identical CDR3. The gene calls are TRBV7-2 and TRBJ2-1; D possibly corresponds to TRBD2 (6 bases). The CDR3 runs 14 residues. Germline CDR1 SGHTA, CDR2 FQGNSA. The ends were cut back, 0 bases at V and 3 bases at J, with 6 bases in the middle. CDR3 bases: TGTGCCAGCAGCTTAGCGGGGGGCTACAATGAGCAGTTCTTC. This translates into CASSLAGGYNEQFF.

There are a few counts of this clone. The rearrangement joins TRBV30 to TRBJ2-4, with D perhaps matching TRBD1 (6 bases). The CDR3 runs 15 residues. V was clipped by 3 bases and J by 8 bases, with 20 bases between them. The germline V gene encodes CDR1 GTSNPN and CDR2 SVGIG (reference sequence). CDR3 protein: CAWSDGNRALDIQYF. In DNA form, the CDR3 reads TGTGCCTGGAGCGACGGTAACAGGGCCTTGGACATTCAGTACTTC.

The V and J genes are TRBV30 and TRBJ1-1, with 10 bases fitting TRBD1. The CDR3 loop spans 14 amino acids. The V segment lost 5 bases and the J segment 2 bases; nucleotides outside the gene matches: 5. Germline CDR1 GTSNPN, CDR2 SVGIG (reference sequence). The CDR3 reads CAWRQGARNTEAFF. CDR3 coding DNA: TGTGCCTGGCGACAGGGGGCAAGAAACACTGAAGCTTTCTTT.

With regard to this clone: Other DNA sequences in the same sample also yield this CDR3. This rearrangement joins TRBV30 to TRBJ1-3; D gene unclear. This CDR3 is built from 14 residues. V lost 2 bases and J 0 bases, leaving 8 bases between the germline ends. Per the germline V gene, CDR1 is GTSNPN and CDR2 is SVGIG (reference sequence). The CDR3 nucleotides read TGTGCCTGGAGTCTCCGGAGCTCTGGAAACACCATATATTTT. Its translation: CAWSLRSSGNTIYF.

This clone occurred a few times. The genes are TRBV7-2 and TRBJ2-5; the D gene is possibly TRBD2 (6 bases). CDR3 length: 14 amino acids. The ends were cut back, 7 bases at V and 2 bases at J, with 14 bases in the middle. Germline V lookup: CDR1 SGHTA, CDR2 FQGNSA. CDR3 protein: CASTLRAGQETQYF. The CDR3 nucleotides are TGTGCCAGCACCCTTCGGGCGGGACAAGAGACCCAGTACTTC. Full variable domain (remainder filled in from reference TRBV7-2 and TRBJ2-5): GAGVSQSPSNKVTEKGKDVELRCDPISGHTALYWYRQSLGQGLEFLIYFQGNSAPDKSGLPSDRFSAERTGGSVSTLTIQRTQQEDSAVYLCASTLRAGQETQYFGPGTRLLVL.

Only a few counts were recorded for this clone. CDR3: CASSLGLADTQYF. The CDR3 nucleotides read TGCGCCAGCAGCCTTGGACTTGCAGATACGCAGTATTTT. This chain joins TRBV4-1 and TRBJ2-3; a possible D gene is TRBD2 (5 bases). The length of the CDR3 is 13 residues. Germline assignment: CDR1 MGHRA and CDR2 YSYEKL. V was cut by 4 bases and J by 4 bases, with 9 bases left in between.

Here the CDR3 DNA reads TGCAGCGTTGAAGAACCGGGACAGGGGACCTCTGGGGCCAACGTCCTGACTTTC. It yields the protein CSVEEPGQGTSGANVLTF. V is TRBV29-1 and J is TRBJ2-6, with 10 bases aligning to TRBD1. The CDR3 length is 18 residues. In germline, CDR1 is SQVTM, CDR2 ANQGSEA. The V and J ends lost 0 bases and 0 bases, in that order; junction bases with no gene match: 5.

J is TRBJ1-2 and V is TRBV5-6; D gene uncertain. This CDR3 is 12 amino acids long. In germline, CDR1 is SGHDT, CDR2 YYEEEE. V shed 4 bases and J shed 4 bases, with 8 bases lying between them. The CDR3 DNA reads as TGTGCCAGCAGCCCAGTGGGCTATGGCTACACCTTC. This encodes CASSPVGYGYTF.

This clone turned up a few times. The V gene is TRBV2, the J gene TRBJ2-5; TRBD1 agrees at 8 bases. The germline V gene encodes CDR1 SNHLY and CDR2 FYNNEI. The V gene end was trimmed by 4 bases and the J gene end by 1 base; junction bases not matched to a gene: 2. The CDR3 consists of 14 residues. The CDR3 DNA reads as TGTGCCAGCAGTGGGACAGGGAGCCAAGAGACCCAGTACTTC. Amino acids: CASSGTGSQETQYF.

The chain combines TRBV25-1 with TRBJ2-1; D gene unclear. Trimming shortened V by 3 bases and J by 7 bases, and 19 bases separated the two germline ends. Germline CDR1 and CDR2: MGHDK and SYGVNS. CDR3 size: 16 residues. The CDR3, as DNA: TGTGCCAGCAGTGACCCCCGGGCAGAAATTTTAAATGAGCAGTTCTTC. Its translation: CASSDPRAEILNEQFF.

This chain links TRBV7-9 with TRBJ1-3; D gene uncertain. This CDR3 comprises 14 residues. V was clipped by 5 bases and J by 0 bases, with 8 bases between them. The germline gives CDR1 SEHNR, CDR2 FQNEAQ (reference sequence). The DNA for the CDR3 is TGTGCCAGCAGCCCCAGGTCCTCTGGAAACACCATATATTTT. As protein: CASSPRSSGNTIYF.